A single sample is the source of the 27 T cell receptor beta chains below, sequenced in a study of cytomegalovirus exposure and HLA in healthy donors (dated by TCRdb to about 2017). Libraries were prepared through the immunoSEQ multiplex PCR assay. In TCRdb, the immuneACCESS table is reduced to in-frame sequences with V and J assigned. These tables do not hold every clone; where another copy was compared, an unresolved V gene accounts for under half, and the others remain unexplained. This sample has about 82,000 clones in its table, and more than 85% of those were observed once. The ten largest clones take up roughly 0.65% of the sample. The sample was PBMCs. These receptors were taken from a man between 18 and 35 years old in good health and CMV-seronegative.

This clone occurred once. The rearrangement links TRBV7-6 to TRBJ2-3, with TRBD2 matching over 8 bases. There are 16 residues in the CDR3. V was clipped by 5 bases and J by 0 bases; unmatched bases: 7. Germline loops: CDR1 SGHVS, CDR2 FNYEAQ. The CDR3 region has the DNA TGTGCCAGCAGCCCCGGCGGGAGGAGGAGCACAGATACGCAGTATTTT. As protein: CASSPGGRRSTDTQYF.

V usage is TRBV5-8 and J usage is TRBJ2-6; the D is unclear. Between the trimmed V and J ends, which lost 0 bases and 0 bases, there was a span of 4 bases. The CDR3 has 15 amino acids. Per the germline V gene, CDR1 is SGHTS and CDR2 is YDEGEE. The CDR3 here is CASSLGGSGANVLTF. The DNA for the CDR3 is TGTGCCAGCAGCTTGGGAGGCTCTGGGGCCAACGTCCTGACTTTC. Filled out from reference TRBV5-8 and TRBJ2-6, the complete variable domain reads EAGVTQSPTHLIKTRGQQATLRCSPISGHTSVYWYQQALGLGLQFLLWYDEGEERNRGNFPPRFSGRQFPNYSSELNVNALELEDSALYLCASSLGGSGANVLTFGAGSRLTVL.

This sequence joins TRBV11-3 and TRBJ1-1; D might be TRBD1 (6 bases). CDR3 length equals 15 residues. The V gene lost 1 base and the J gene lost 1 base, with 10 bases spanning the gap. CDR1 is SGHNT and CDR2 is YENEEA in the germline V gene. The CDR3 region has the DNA TGTGCCAGCAGCTTAGTGGGACATGCGAACACTGAAGCTTTCTTT. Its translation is CASSLVGHANTEAFF.

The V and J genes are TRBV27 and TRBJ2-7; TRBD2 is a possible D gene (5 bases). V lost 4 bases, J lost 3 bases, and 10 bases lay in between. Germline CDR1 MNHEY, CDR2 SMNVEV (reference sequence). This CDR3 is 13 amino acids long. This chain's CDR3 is CASSSTGYYEQYF. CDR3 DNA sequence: TGTGCCAGCAGTTCGACGGGATACTACGAGCAGTACTTC.

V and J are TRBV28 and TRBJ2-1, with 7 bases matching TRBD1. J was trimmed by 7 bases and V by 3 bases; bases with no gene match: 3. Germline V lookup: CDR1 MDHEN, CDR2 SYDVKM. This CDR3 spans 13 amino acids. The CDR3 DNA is TGTGCCAGCAGTTTTTCGGACAGGAATGAGCAGTTCTTC. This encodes CASSFSDRNEQFF.

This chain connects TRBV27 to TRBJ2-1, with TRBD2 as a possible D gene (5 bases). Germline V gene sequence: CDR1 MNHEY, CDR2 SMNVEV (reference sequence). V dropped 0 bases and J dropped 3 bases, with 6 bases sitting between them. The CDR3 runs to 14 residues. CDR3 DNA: TGTGCCAGCAGTTTATCCGGGATCTACAATGAGCAGTTCTTC. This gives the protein CASSLSGIYNEQFF.

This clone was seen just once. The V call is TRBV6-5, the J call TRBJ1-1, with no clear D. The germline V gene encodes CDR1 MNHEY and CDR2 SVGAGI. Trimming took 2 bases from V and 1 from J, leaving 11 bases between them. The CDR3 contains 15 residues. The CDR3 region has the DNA TGTGCCAGCAGTTACCCTTCTGGAGGGAACACTGAAGCTTTCTTT. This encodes CASSYPSGGNTEAFF.

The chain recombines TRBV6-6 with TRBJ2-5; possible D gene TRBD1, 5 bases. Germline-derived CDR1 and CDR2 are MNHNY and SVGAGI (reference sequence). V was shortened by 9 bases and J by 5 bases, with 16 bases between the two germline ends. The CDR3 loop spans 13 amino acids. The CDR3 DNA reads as TGTGCCAGTAGAGAAGGGGCGCGGGAGACCCAGTACTTC. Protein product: CASREGARETQYF.

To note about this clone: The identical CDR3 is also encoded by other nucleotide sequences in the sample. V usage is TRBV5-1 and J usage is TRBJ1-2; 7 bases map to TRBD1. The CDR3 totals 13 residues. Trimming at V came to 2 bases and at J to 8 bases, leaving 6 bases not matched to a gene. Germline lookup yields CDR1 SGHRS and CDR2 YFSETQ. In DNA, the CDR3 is TGCGCCAGCAGCTTCCAAGGGGGCGACGGCTACACCTTC. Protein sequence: CASSFQGGDGYTF.

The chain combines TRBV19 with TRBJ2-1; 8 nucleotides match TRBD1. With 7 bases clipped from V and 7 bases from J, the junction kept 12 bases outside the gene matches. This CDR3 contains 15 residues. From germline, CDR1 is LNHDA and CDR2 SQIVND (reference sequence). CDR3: CASTPQGQAGNEQFF. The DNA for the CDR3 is TGTGCCAGTACCCCCCAGGGACAGGCGGGGAATGAGCAGTTCTTC.

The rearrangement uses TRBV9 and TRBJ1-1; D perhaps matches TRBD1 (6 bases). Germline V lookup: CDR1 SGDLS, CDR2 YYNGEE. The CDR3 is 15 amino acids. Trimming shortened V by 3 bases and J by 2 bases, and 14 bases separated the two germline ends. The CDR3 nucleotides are TGTGCCAGCAGCGCTTCCAGGACAGTTAACACTGAAGCTTTCTTT. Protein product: CASSASRTVNTEAFF. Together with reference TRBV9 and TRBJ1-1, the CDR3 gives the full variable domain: DSGVTQTPKHLITATGQRVTLRCSPRSGDLSVYWYQQSLDQGLQFLIQYYNGEERAKGNILERFSAQQFPDLHSELNLSSLELGDSALYFCASSASRTVNTEAFFGQGTRLTVV.

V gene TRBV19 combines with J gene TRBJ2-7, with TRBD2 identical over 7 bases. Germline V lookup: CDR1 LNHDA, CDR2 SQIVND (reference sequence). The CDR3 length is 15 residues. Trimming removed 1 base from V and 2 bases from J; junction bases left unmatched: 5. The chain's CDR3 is CASSIGSSGAYEQYF. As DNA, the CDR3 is TGTGCCAGTAGTATAGGGTCCAGCGGGGCCTACGAGCAGTACTTC. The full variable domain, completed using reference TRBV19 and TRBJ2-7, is DGGITQSPKYLFRKEGQNVTLSCEQNLNHDAMYWYRQDPGQGLRLIYYSQIVNDFQKGDIAEGYSVSREKKESFPLTVTSAQKNPTAFYLCASSIGSSGAYEQYFGPGTRLTVT.

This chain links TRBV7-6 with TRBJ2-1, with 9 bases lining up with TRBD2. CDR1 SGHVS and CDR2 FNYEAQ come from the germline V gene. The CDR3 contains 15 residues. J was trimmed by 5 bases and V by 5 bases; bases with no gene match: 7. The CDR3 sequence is CASSPGTSRNNEQFF. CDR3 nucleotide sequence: TGTGCCAGCAGCCCGGGGACTAGCAGAAACAATGAGCAGTTCTTC.

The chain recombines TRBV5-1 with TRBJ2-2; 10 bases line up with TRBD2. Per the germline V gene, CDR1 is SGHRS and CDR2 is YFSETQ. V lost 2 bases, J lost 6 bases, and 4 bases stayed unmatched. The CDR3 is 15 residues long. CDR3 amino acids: CASSFASGSPGELFF. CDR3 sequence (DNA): TGCGCCAGCAGCTTCGCTAGCGGGAGCCCCGGGGAGCTGTTTTTT.

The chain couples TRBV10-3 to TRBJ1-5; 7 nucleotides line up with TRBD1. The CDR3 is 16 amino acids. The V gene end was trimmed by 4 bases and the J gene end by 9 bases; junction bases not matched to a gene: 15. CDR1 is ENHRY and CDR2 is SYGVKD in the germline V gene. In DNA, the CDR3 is TGTGCCATCAGTGGACAGGGAAATATGGTTGATGGGCCCCAGCATTTT. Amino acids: CAISGQGNMVDGPQHF.

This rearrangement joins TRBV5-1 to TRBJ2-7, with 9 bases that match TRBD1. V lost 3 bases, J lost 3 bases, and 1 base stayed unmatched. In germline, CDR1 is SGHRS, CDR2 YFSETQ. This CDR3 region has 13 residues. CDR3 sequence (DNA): TGCGCCAGCAGCTGGGACAGGGACTACGAGCAGTACTTC. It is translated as CASSWDRDYEQYF. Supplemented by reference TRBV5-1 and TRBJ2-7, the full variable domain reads KAGVTQTPRYLIKTRGQQVTLSCSPISGHRSVSWYQQTPGQGLQFLFEYFSETQRNKGNFPGRFSGRQFSNSRSEMNVSTLELGDSALYLCASSWDRDYEQYFGPGTRLTVT.

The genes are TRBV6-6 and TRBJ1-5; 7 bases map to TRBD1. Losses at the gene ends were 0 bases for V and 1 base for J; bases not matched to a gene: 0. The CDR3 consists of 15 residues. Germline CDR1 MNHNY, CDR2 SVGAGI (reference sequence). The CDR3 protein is CASSYSQGSNQPQHF. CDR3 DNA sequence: TGTGCCAGCAGTTACTCACAGGGGAGCAATCAGCCCCAGCATTTT.

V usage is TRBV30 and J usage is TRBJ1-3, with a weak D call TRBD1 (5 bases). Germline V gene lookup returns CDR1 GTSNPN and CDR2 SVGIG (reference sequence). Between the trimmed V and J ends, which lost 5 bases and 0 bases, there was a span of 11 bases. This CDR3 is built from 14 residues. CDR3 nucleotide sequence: TGTGCCTGGGAGACAGCACTCTCTGGAAACACCATATATTTT. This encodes CAWETALSGNTIYF.

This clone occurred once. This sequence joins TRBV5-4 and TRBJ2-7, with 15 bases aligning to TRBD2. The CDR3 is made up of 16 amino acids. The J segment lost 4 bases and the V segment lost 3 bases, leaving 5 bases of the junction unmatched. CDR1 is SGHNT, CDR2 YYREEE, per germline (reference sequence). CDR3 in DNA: TGTGCCAGCAGCTGGGGGGGACTAGCGGGAGGTTACGAGCAGTACTTC. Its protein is CASSWGGLAGGYEQYF.

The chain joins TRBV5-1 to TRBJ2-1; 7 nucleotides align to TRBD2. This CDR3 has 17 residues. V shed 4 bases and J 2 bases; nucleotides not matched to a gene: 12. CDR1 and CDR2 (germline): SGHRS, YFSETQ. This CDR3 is CASSQRLAQPAYNEQFF. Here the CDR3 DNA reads TGCGCCAGCAGCCAGAGACTAGCCCAACCGGCCTACAATGAGCAGTTCTTC. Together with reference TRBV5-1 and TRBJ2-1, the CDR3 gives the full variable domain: KAGVTQTPRYLIKTRGQQVTLSCSPISGHRSVSWYQQTPGQGLQFLFEYFSETQRNKGNFPGRFSGRQFSNSRSEMNVSTLELGDSALYLCASSQRLAQPAYNEQFFGPGTRLTVL.

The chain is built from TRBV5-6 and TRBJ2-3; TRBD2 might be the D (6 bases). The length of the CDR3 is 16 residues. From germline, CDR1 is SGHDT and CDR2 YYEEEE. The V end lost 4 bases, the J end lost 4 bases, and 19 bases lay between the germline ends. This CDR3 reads CASSTATAGSADTQYF. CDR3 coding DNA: TGTGCCAGCAGCACAGCAACGGCGGGGAGTGCAGATACGCAGTATTTT.

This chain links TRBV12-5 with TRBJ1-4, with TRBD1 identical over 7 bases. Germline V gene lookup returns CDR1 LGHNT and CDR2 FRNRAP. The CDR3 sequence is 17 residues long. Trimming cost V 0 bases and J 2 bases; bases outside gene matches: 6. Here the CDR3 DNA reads TGTGCTAGTGGTTTGGTAACAGGGGCGAGGACTAATGAAAAACTGTTTTTT. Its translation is CASGLVTGARTNEKLFF.

The CDR3 here is CASSLDWEGPSAQYF. CDR3 DNA sequence: TGTGCCAGCAGCTTAGATTGGGAGGGGCCCTCCGCGCAGTATTTT. This chain connects TRBV11-2 to TRBJ2-3, with 7 positions matching TRBD2. The ends lost 0 bases at V and 10 bases at J; junction bases unmatched: 10. Germline V gene data show CDR1 as SGHAT and CDR2 as FQNNGV. This CDR3 has 15 residues.

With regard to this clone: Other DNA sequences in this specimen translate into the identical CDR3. The CDR3 loop reads CASSIGQGAYGYTF. The CDR3, as DNA: TGTGCCAGTAGTATCGGACAGGGAGCTTATGGCTACACCTTC. The genes are TRBV19 and TRBJ1-2; 8 bases map to TRBD1. This CDR3 region has 14 residues. The ends lost 3 bases at V and 5 bases at J; junction bases unmatched: 5. Germline V gene data show CDR1 as LNHDA and CDR2 as SQIVND (reference sequence).

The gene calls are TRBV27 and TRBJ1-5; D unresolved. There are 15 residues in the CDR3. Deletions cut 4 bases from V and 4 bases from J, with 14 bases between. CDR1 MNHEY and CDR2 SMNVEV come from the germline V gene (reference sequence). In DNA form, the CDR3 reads TGTGCCAGCAGTTACAGATCGCCCGTGAATCAGCCCCAGCATTTT. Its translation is CASSYRSPVNQPQHF.

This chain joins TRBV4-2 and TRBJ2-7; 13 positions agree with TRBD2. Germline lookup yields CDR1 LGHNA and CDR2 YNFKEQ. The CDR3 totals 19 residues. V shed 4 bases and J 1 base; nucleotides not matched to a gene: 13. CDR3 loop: CASSRDSGLAGPLSYEQYF. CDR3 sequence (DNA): TGTGCCAGCAGCCGTGATTCGGGACTAGCGGGACCCTTATCCTACGAGCAGTACTTC.

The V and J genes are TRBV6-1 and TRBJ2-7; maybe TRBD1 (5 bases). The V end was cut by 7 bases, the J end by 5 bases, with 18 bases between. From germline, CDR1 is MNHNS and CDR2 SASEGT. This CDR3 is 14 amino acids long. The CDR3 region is CASNLKGQGDEQYF. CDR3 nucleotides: TGTGCCAGCAACTTAAAGGGGCAGGGCGACGAGCAGTACTTC.